This entry lists 4 T cell receptor beta chains sequenced from one sample in a study of T cells expressing NK-cell markers. Following a re-call of the 5' RACE reads, TCRdb has one entry per CDR3 protein and lacks DNA. The table lists approximately 170,000 distinct CDR3 sequences, with over 20% in the top ten. Sequencing was carried out using blood T cells: a sorted CD56 or NKG2C T cell subset, CD4+ or CD8+ T cells, or bulk PBMC T cells (not recorded which). Source of these receptors: a man aged 18 to 69 in good health.

The chain is built from TRBV5-6 and TRBJ2-2; TCRdb's D call, TRBD1, is unchecked because there is no DNA. The CDR3 is 14 amino acids. The germline CDR1 and CDR2 sequences are SGHDT and YYEEEE. The CDR3 reads CASSFGSRAGELFF.

This chain connects TRBV20-1 to TRBJ2-2; without DNA, the TCRdb call of TRBD1 cannot be checked. Per germline, CDR1 DFQATT and CDR2 SNEGSKA (reference sequence). The CDR3 spans 16 residues. The CDR3 is CSAREFGTGPTGELFF.

The chain uses TRBV3-1 and TRBJ2-7; TCRdb lists TRBD1, though no DNA is available to test this call. In germline, CDR1 is LGHDT, CDR2 YNNKEL (reference sequence). The CDR3 has 16 residues. This CDR3 reads CASSGADDKSSYEQYF.

The chain has TRBV12-3 or TRBV12-4 and TRBJ2-1; checking the TCRdb D call of TRBD1 is not possible without DNA. The CDR3 loop spans 15 amino acids. The chain's CDR3 is CASKAAGQGANEQFF.